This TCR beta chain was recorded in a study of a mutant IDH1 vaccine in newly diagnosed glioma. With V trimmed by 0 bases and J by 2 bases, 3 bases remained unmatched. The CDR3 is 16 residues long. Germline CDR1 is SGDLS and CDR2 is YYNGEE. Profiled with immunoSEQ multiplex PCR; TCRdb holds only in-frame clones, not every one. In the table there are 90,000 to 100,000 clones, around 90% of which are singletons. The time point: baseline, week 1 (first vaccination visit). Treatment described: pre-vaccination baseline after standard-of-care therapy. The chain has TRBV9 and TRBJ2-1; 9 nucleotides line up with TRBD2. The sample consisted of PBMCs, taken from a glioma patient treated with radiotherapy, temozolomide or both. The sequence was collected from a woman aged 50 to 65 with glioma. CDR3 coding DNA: TGTGCCAGCAGCGTAGGGACTAGCGAAACCTACAATGAGCAGTTCTTC. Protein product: CASSVGTSETYNEQFF.